Shown below are 22 T cell receptor beta chains from a single sample sequenced in a study of shared clonotypes between healthy human individuals. Profiled with immunoSEQ multiplex PCR; TCRdb holds only in-frame clones, not every one. The sample gives roughly 530,000 clones, 90% to 97% of which show up once; approximately 0.062% is in the top ten. The sample consisted of naive CD4+ T cells sorted from blood. Regarding subset: CD45RA+ positively selected. The source of these receptors is a woman in her thirties in good health.

The rearrangement joins TRBV5-4 to TRBJ2-4; 7 bases are shared with TRBD1. From germline, CDR1 is SGHNT and CDR2 YYREEE (reference sequence). The length of the CDR3 is 17 residues. The V gene end was trimmed by 3 bases and the J gene end by 5 bases; junction bases not matched to a gene: 14. In DNA form, the CDR3 reads TGTGCCAGCAGCTCGGACAGGTTCGGGGAAGAGCAAAACATTCAGTACTTC. This sequence encodes CASSSDRFGEEQNIQYF.

The gene calls are TRBV2 and TRBJ1-2, with 10 bases lining up with TRBD1. Trimming took 6 bases from V and 6 from J; bases not matched to a gene: 7. Germline V gene data show CDR1 as SNHLY and CDR2 as FYNNEI. The length of the CDR3 is 14 residues. The CDR3 loop reads CASSADRGLDGYTF. The CDR3 DNA is TGTGCCAGCAGCGCGGACAGGGGGTTGGATGGCTACACCTTC.

The V gene is TRBV21-1, the J gene TRBJ1-5; the table gives TRBD1 as D, unverified against the DNA. TRBV21-1 is termed a pseudogene. CDR3 length: 15 amino acids. The CDR3 spells CASRTRTDSNQPQHF. CDR3 nucleotides: TGTGCCAGCAGGACGAGGACAGATAGCAATCAGCCCCAGCATTTT.

This chain uses TRBV7-8 with TRBJ2-3; 14 bases match TRBD2. This CDR3 has 17 residues. Germline lookup yields CDR1 SGHVS and CDR2 FQNEAQ. V was pared by 1 base and J by 4 bases, with 4 bases of the junction left unmatched. CDR3 amino acids: CASSLVTSGRASDTQYF. The CDR3, as DNA: TGTGCCAGCAGCTTAGTGACTAGCGGGAGGGCTTCAGATACGCAGTATTTT. The whole variable domain, remainder taken from reference TRBV7-8 and TRBJ2-3, is GAGVSQSPRYKVAKRGQDVALRCDPISGHVSLFWYQQALGQGPEFLTYFQNEAQLDKSGLPSDRFFAERPEGSVSTLKIQRTQQEDSAVYLCASSLVTSGRASDTQYFGPGTRLTVL.

The chain is built from TRBV5-4 and TRBJ2-3, with unresolved D. Trimming shortened V by 3 bases and J by 2 bases, and 19 bases separated the two germline ends. CDR3 size: 17 residues. CDR1 SGHNT and CDR2 YYREEE come from the germline V gene (reference sequence). CDR3 in DNA: TGTGCCAGCAGCTCTCGGGCCTCACGTGTACCCACAGATACGCAGTATTTT. Translating it yields CASSSRASRVPTDTQYF.

CDR3 sequence (DNA): TGTGCCAGCATTCCCAGGGCTAGCTCCTACGAGCAGTACTTC. Translation gives CASIPRASSYEQYF. This chain joins TRBV28 and TRBJ2-7, with D perhaps matching TRBD1 (5 bases). V was shortened by 7 bases and J by 0 bases, with 13 bases between the two germline ends. Germline values: CDR1 MDHEN, CDR2 SYDVKM. The CDR3 sequence is 14 residues long.

The chain uses TRBV5-4 and TRBJ1-2; D remains ambiguous. Germline-derived CDR1 and CDR2 are SGHNT and YYREEE (reference sequence). V was shortened by 2 bases and J by 6 bases, with 8 bases between the two germline ends. There are 12 residues in the CDR3. The CDR3 loop is CASSFPGNGYTF. For the CDR3, the DNA is TGTGCCAGCAGCTTCCCGGGCAATGGCTACACCTTC.

This clone came up once. Other DNA sequences in this specimen translate into the identical CDR3. The chain combines TRBV5-1 with TRBJ2-1; maybe TRBD1 (6 bases). The CDR3 sequence is 15 residues long. Germline CDR1 reads SGHRS; CDR2 reads YFSETQ. The ends were cut back, 2 bases at V and 0 bases at J, with 9 bases in the middle. CDR3 DNA sequence: TGCGCCAGCAGCTTAGGGGGTAGCTCCTACAATGAGCAGTTCTTC. Its protein product is CASSLGGSSYNEQFF.

The chain employs TRBV6-1 and TRBJ2-7, with TRBD1 as a possible D gene (6 bases). Germline values: CDR1 MNHNS, CDR2 SASEGT. The ends were cut back, 10 bases at V and 1 base at J, with 14 bases in the middle. The CDR3 is 13 residues long. The CDR3 sequence: CATGVQGSYEQYF. CDR3 nucleotide sequence: TGTGCCACCGGGGTACAGGGATCCTACGAGCAGTACTTC.

This clone occurred once. The chain uses TRBV6-5 and TRBJ1-2; 7 bases are shared with TRBD1. V lost 6 bases and J lost 3; bases outside the gene matches: 4. The CDR3 is 13 amino acids. CDR1 and CDR2 (germline): MNHEY, SVGAGI. The chain's CDR3 is CASSLGQDYGYTF. Here the CDR3 DNA reads TGTGCCAGCAGCCTCGGACAGGACTATGGCTACACCTTC.

The rearrangement uses TRBV5-1 and TRBJ2-2; no clear D gene. Trimming removed 4 bases at V and 5 bases at J, with 15 bases between. Germline lookup yields CDR1 SGHRS and CDR2 YFSETQ. There are 15 residues in the CDR3. CDR3 bases: TGCGCCAGCAGCCAGCGTTGGACCCCAACCGGGGAGCTGTTTTTT. This codes for CASSQRWTPTGELFF.

This chain links TRBV11-3 with TRBJ2-5, with unresolved D. CDR1 is SGHNT and CDR2 is YENEEA in the germline V gene. The CDR3 totals 13 residues. V shed 2 bases and J shed 5 bases, with 9 bases lying between them. The CDR3 DNA reads as TGTGCCAGCAGCTTAACGGTCGGGGAGACCCAGTACTTC. Translated, it gives CASSLTVGETQYF.

CDR3 in DNA: TGTGCCAGCAGCCCAGATGGGGCAGGGAACTCTGGGGCCAACGTCCTGACTTTC. This codes for CASSPDGAGNSGANVLTF. V is TRBV7-2 and J is TRBJ2-6; tentative D call: TRBD1 (5 bases). This CDR3 comprises 18 residues. V was pared by 5 bases and J by 0 bases, with 17 bases between. Looked up from germline, CDR1 is SGHTA and CDR2 is FQGNSA.

The rearrangement links TRBV6-1 to TRBJ1-5; D call uncertain. The CDR3 spans 15 residues. Between the trimmed V and J ends, which lost 4 bases and 0 bases, there was a span of 10 bases. Germline V lookup: CDR1 MNHNS, CDR2 SASEGT. The chain's CDR3 is CASSGTGHSNQPQHF. The CDR3 DNA sequence: TGTGCCAGCAGTGGCACCGGTCATAGCAATCAGCCCCAGCATTTT.

This clone was seen just once. The chain links TRBV2 to TRBJ2-5; TRBD2 matches at 9 bases. The CDR3 length is 18 residues. From germline, CDR1 is SNHLY and CDR2 FYNNEI. J gave up 2 bases and V 1 base, and 11 bases lay outside the gene matches. The CDR3 reads CASSEDWLAGARQETQYF. As DNA, the CDR3 is TGTGCCAGCAGTGAAGATTGGTTAGCGGGAGCTCGGCAAGAGACCCAGTACTTC.

The chain carries TRBV5-8 and TRBJ2-4, with D possibly TRBD1 on 5 matching bases. V was trimmed by 0 bases and J by 2 bases, leaving 12 bases between them. The CDR3 loop spans 16 amino acids. Germline values: CDR1 SGHTS, CDR2 YDEGEE. This chain's CDR3 is CASSLARVRPKNIQYF. The CDR3 DNA sequence: TGTGCCAGCAGCTTGGCCAGGGTTCGGCCCAAAAACATTCAGTACTTC.

This clone was seen once. V usage is TRBV5-4 and J usage is TRBJ2-4, with 13 positions matching TRBD2. This CDR3 has 19 amino acids. V lost 0 bases to trimming and J lost 6 bases; unmatched junction nucleotides: 12. Germline loops: CDR1 SGHNT, CDR2 YYREEE (reference sequence). As DNA, the CDR3 is TGTGCCAGCAGCTTGGGTTTCGACAGGGGACTAGCGGGATCAAACATTCAGTACTTC. It is translated as CASSLGFDRGLAGSNIQYF. The full variable domain, its missing parts supplied by reference TRBV5-4 and TRBJ2-4, is ETGVTQSPTHLIKTRGQQVTLRCSSQSGHNTVSWYQQALGQGPQFIFQYYREEENGRGNFPPRFSGLQFPNYSSELNVNALELDDSALYLCASSLGFDRGLAGSNIQYFGAGTRLSVL.

The V call is TRBV13, the J call TRBJ2-7, with a weak D call TRBD2 (5 bases). V was cut by 5 bases and J by 6 bases, with 17 bases left in between. This CDR3 has 14 amino acids. From germline, CDR1 is PRHDT and CDR2 FYEKMQ (reference sequence). DNA of the CDR3: TGTGCCAGCAGCATCGACCAACTAGTACGCGAGCAGTACTTC. Protein product: CASSIDQLVREQYF.

The V gene is TRBV5-1, the J gene TRBJ2-2; the D gene is possibly TRBD1 (5 bases). Per germline, CDR1 SGHRS and CDR2 YFSETQ. The CDR3 consists of 14 residues. The germline V and J ends were trimmed by 1 base and 4 bases, with 8 bases remaining between them. The CDR3 sequence: CASSLPGRTGELFF. The CDR3 bases are TGCGCCAGCAGCTTGCCAGGGCGCACCGGGGAGCTGTTTTTT.

In its sample, this clone was seen once. The rearrangement links TRBV21-1 to TRBJ2-2; TRBD1, the table's D call, was not compared with the DNA. TRBV21-1 counts as a pseudogene. This CDR3 contains 16 residues. In DNA form, the CDR3 reads TGTGCCAGCAGCAAACCGGTGGACAGTTACACCGGGGAGCTGTTTTTT. Translated, it gives CASSKPVDSYTGELFF.

This chain joins TRBV28 and TRBJ2-7; D not certain. The CDR3 runs to 12 residues. V was shortened by 4 bases and J by 2 bases, with 6 bases between the two germline ends. Germline V gene data show CDR1 as MDHEN and CDR2 as SYDVKM. The CDR3 nucleotides are TGTGCCAGCAGTTCGCACGCCTACGAGCAGTACTTC. Translation gives CASSSHAYEQYF.

V and J are TRBV19 and TRBJ2-2; D call uncertain. The V end was cut by 4 bases, the J end by 4 bases, with 1 base between. CDR3 length: 11 amino acids. Per germline, CDR1 LNHDA and CDR2 SQIVND (reference sequence). CDR3 protein: CASSTTGELFF. The CDR3 nucleotides are TGTGCCAGTAGTACCACCGGGGAGCTGTTTTTT.